Given below is one T cell receptor beta chain in context. No antigen is known for it. Quantitative barcoded 5'-RACE was used to prepare TCR beta libraries. TCRdb re-analysed the 5' RACE reads in MiXCR, keeping a single row per CDR3 protein. The sample has 150,000 to 200,000 distinct CDR3 sequences, 13% seen once. This sample was taken from a study of CD8 T cells in ankylosing spondylitis. Overall study findings and caveats: In ankylosing spondylitis patients, matched synovial fluid reportedly showed significant enrichment of disease-linked clones. One TCR beta motif, made up of eight or nine highly homologous variants, appeared characteristic of ankylosing spondylitis blood.

V dropped 5 bases and J dropped 10; count of bases not matched to a gene: 6. Germline loops: CDR1 GTSNPN, CDR2 SVGIG (reference sequence). The CDR3 is 13 residues long. The receptor was isolated from a female donor with ankylosing spondylitis or in good health (not recorded which). The sample consisted of blood, either unsorted or a sorted T cell fraction (not recorded which). This chain connects TRBV30 to TRBJ2-1; 12 nucleotides agree with TRBD2. CDR3 DNA sequence: TGTGCCTGGTCTAGCGGGAGGGGGGACGAGCAGTTCTTC. Its protein product is CAWSSGRGDEQFF.